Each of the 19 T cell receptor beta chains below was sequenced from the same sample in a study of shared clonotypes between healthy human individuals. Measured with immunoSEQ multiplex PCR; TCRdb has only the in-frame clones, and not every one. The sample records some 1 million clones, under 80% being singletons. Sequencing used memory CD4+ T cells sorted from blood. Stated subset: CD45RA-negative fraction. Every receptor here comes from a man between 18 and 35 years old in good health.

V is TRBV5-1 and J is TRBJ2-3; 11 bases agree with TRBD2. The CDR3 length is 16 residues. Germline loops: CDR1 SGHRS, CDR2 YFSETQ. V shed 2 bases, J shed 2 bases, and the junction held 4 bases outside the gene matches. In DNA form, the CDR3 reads TGCGCCAGCAGCTTCGTAGCGGGGGGGATCACAGATACGCAGTATTTT. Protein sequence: CASSFVAGGITDTQYF. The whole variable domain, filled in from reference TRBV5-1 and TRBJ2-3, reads KAGVTQTPRYLIKTRGQQVTLSCSPISGHRSVSWYQQTPGQGLQFLFEYFSETQRNKGNFPGRFSGRQFSNSRSEMNVSTLELGDSALYLCASSFVAGGITDTQYFGPGTRLTVL.

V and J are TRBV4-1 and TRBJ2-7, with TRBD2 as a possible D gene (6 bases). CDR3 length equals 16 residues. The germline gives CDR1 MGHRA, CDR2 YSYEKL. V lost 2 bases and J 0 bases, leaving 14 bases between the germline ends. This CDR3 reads CASSQLGGTVSYEQYF. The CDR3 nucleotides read TGCGCCAGCAGCCAACTTGGCGGGACGGTCTCCTACGAGCAGTACTTC.

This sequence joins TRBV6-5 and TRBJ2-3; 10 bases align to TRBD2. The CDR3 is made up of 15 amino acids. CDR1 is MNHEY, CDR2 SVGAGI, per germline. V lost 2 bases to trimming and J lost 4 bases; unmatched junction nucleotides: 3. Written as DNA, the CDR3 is TGTGCCAGCAGTTACACTAGCGGGACCCCAGATACGCAGTATTTT. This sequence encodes CASSYTSGTPDTQYF.

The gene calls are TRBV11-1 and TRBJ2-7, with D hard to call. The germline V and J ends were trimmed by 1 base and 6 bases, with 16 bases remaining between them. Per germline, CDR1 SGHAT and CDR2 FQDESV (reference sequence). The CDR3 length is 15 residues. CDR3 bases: TGTGCCAGCAGCTTAGGCGGATACCTAACGGGCGAGCAGTACTTC. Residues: CASSLGGYLTGEQYF.

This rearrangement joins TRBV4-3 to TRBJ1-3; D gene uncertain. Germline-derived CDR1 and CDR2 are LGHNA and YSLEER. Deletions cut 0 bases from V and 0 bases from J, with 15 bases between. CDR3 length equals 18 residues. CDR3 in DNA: TGCGCCAGCAGCCAAGATCTAGCCAGAACCGGCTCTGGAAACACCATATATTTT. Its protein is CASSQDLARTGSGNTIYF.

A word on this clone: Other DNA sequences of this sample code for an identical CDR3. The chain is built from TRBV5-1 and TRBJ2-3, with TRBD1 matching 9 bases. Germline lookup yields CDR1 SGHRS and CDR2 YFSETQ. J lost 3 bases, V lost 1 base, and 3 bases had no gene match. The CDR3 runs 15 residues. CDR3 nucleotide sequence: TGCGCCAGCAGCTTGTCGGGACAGGGAACAGATACGCAGTATTTT. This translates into CASSLSGQGTDTQYF.

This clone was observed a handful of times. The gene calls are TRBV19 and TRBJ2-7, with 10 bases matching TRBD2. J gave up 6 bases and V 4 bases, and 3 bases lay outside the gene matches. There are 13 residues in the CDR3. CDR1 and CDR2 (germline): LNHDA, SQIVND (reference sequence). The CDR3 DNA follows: TGTGCCAGTAGTAATAGCGGGAGGACCGAGCAGTACTTC. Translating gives CASSNSGRTEQYF.

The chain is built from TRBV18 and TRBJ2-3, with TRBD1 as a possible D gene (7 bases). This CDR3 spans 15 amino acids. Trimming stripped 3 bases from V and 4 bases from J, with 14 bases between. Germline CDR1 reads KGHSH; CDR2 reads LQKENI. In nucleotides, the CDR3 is TGTGCCAGCTCACCTAACCAGGGGGGCTCAGATACGCAGTATTTT. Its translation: CASSPNQGGSDTQYF.

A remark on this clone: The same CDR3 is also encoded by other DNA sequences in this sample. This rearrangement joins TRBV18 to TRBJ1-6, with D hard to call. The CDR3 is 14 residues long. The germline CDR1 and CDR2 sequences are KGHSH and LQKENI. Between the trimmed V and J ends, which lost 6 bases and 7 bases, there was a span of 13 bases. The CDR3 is CASSPLEGNSPLHF. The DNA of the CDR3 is TGTGCCAGCTCCCCCCTTGAGGGAAATTCACCCCTCCACTTT.

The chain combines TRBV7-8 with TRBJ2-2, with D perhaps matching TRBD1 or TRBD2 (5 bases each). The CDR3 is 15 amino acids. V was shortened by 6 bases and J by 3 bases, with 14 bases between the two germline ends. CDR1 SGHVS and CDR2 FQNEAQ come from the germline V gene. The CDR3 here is CASRHGTADTGELFF. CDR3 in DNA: TGTGCCAGCAGGCACGGGACGGCGGACACCGGGGAGCTGTTTTTT.

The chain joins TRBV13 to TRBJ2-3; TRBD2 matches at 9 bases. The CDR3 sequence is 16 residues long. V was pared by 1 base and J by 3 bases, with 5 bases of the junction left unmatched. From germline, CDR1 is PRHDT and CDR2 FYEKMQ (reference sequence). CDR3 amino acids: CASSLDGLAITDTQYF. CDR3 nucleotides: TGTGCCAGCAGCTTAGACGGACTAGCGATAACAGATACGCAGTATTTT.

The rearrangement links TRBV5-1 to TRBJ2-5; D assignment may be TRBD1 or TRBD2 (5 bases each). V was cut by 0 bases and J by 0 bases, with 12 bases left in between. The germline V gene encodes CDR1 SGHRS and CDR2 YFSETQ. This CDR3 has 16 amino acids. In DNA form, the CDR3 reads TGCGCCAGCAGCTTGGAAGGGAGAGGGGACCAAGAGACCCAGTACTTC. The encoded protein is CASSLEGRGDQETQYF.

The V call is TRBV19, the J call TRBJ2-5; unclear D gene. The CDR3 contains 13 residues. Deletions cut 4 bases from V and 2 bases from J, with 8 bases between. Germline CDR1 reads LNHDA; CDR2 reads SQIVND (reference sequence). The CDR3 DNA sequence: TGTGCCAGTAGTACCCACTTACAAGAGACCCAGTACTTC. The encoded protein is CASSTHLQETQYF.

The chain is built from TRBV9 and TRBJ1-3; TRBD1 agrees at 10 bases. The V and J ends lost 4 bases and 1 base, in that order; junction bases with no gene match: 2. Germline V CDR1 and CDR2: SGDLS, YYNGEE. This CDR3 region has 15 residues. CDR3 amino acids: CASSSGQGSGNTIYF. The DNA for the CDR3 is TGTGCCAGCAGCTCGGGACAGGGGTCTGGAAACACCATATATTTT.

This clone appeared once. As DNA, the CDR3 is TGTGCCAGCTCATCACTAGCGGGGGGGAAAGTCCATGAGCAGTTCTTC. Its translation is CASSSLAGGKVHEQFF. The chain uses TRBV28 and TRBJ2-1, with 13 positions matching TRBD2. Germline CDR1 and CDR2: MDHEN and SYDVKM. The CDR3 spans 16 residues. V was clipped by 8 bases and J by 8 bases; unmatched bases: 12.

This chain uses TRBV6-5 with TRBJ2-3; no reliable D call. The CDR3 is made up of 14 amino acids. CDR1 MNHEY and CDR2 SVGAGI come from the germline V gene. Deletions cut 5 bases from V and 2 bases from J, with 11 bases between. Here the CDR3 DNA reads TGTGCCAGCAGTCTGCAGGTTGCCACAGATACGCAGTATTTT. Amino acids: CASSLQVATDTQYF.

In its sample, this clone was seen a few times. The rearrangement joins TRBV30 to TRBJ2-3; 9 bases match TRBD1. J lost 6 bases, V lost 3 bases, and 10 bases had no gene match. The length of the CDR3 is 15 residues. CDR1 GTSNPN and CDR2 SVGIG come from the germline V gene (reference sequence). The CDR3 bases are TGTGCCTGGAGAGGCGGACAGGGGTTCTACGATACGCAGTATTTT. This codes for CAWRGGQGFYDTQYF.

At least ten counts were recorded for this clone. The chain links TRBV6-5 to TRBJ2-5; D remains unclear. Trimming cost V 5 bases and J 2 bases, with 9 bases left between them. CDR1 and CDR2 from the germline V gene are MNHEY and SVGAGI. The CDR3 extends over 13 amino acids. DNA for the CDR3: TGTGCCAGCAGTCGAGAAAGACAAGAGACCCAGTACTTC. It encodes CASSRERQETQYF.

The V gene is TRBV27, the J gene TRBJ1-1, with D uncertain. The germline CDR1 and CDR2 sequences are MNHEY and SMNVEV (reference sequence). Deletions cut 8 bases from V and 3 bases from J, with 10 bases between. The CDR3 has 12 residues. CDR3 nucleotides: TGTGCCAGCTCAGGCAGACACACTGAAGCTTTCTTT. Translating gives CASSGRHTEAFF.